The next 26 T cell receptor beta chains were all read from a single sample in a study of blood T cell repertoires in COVID-19. Profiling relied on immunoSEQ multiplex PCR, and the TCRdb table lists in-frame clones only, not all of them. This sample has fewer than 300,000 clones; roughly 84% occur once, and the top ten carry under 3.5%. Sequencing was done on a sample of peripheral blood. The receptors come from a woman aged 18-35 years with acute or convalescent COVID-19.

The V call is TRBV19, the J call TRBJ2-7; perhaps TRBD1 as D (6 bases). This CDR3 has 15 amino acids. Germline CDR1 is LNHDA and CDR2 is SQIVND (reference sequence). V dropped 3 bases and J dropped 1 base, with 13 bases sitting between them. DNA for the CDR3: TGTGCCAGTAGTATCCTACAGGGTACGTCCTACGAGCAGTACTTC. Protein product: CASSILQGTSYEQYF.

The chain is built from TRBV7-2 and TRBJ2-4; 7 nucleotides align to TRBD2. Unmatched junction bases numbered 8, after V lost 3 bases and J lost 9 bases. The CDR3 totals 14 residues. Germline lookup yields CDR1 SGHTA and CDR2 FQGNSA. The CDR3 bases are TGTGCCAGCAGCTTGGGAGGGGACTCATCCATTCAGTACTTC. Its protein product is CASSLGGDSSIQYF.

The chain couples TRBV9 to TRBJ2-7; the D gene is possibly TRBD2 (5 bases). The CDR3 consists of 16 residues. Per germline, CDR1 SGDLS and CDR2 YYNGEE. V was trimmed by 0 bases and J by 5 bases, leaving 18 bases between them. The CDR3 DNA is TGTGCCAGCAGCGTAGGGGCCGGGATCGGGTTCCACGAGCAGTACTTC. Protein sequence: CASSVGAGIGFHEQYF.

The V call is TRBV19, the J call TRBJ1-1; 8 nucleotides match TRBD1. With V trimmed by 3 bases and J by 0 bases, 3 bases remained unmatched. Germline-derived CDR1 and CDR2 are LNHDA and SQIVND (reference sequence). This CDR3 spans 15 amino acids. The CDR3 loop reads CASSIPDRVNTEAFF. The CDR3 DNA follows: TGTGCCAGTAGTATCCCGGACAGGGTGAACACTGAAGCTTTCTTT.

The J gene is TRBJ2-5, the V gene TRBV6-6; weak D call: TRBD2 (5 bases). The CDR3 loop spans 17 amino acids. Germline values: CDR1 MNHNY, CDR2 SVGAGI (reference sequence). Trimming left V 5 bases short and J 5 bases short, with 24 bases between. CDR3 DNA: TGTGCCAGCAGTCGAACACCGTCCGGGATGGGTGGGGAGACCCAGTACTTC. It yields the protein CASSRTPSGMGGETQYF.

V usage is TRBV19 and J usage is TRBJ2-1; 12 bases map to TRBD2. After removal of 4 bases from V and 8 bases from J, the junction contained 3 bases not matched to a gene. The CDR3 is 14 amino acids. The germline V gene encodes CDR1 LNHDA and CDR2 SQIVND (reference sequence). The CDR3 loop reads CASSRTSGTDEQFF. CDR3 DNA: TGTGCCAGTAGTAGGACTAGCGGGACCGATGAGCAGTTCTTC.

The chain combines TRBV7-2 with TRBJ2-1, with TRBD2 matching over 15 bases. The CDR3 has 16 residues. Germline CDR1 reads SGHTA; CDR2 reads FQGNSA. The trim removed 5 bases at V and 7 bases at J, leaving 6 bases unmatched. The CDR3 nucleotides read TGTGCCAGCAGCCCGGGACTAGCGGGAGGAGGGAATGAGCAGTTCTTC. Residues: CASSPGLAGGGNEQFF.

This clone is a singleton in its sample. This chain links TRBV4-1 with TRBJ2-7; 8 bases map to TRBD1. The CDR3 extends over 15 amino acids. CDR1 is MGHRA and CDR2 is YSYEKL in the germline V gene. The V and J ends lost 1 base and 1 base, in that order; junction bases with no gene match: 3. In DNA form, the CDR3 reads TGCGCCAGCAGCCAAGCCGGGACAGGATCCTACGAGCAGTACTTC. It is translated as CASSQAGTGSYEQYF.

The V and J genes are TRBV6-5 and TRBJ2-2; the D gene is possibly TRBD2 (5 bases). Germline values: CDR1 MNHEY, CDR2 SVGAGI. This CDR3 spans 15 amino acids. V was pared by 6 bases and J by 0 bases, with 11 bases between. The CDR3 coding sequence is TGTGCCAGCAGGGAGGCCCCCTCGAACACCGGGGAGCTGTTTTTT. It translates to CASREAPSNTGELFF.

This sequence joins TRBV9 and TRBJ1-1; no clear D gene. Trimming cost V 0 bases and J 2 bases, with 11 bases left between them. Germline values: CDR1 SGDLS, CDR2 YYNGEE. The CDR3 is 15 residues long. The CDR3 region is CASSVVGSGNTEAFF. The CDR3 nucleotides read TGTGCCAGCAGCGTAGTTGGGTCGGGTAACACTGAAGCTTTCTTT.

This sequence joins TRBV5-1 and TRBJ2-7; D uncertain. This CDR3 is built from 14 residues. V lost 5 bases, J lost 5 bases, and 17 bases lay in between. Germline CDR1 is SGHRS and CDR2 is YFSETQ. CDR3 DNA: TGCGCCAGCAGTGCACAGTCCTCTTTTAACGAGCAGTACTTC. Translation gives CASSAQSSFNEQYF. Looking up the rest from reference TRBV5-1 and TRBJ2-7 gives the full variable domain: KAGVTQTPRYLIKTRGQQVTLSCSPISGHRSVSWYQQTPGQGLQFLFEYFSETQRNKGNFPGRFSGRQFSNSRSEMNVSTLELGDSALYLCASSAQSSFNEQYFGPGTRLTVT.

This chain connects TRBV6-5 to TRBJ1-1, with 7 positions matching TRBD1. This CDR3 has 15 amino acids. The junction had 6 bases not matched to a gene; V was cut back by 1 base and J by 4 bases. Germline V gene lookup returns CDR1 MNHEY and CDR2 SVGAGI. Here the CDR3 reads CASSYLTGLGTEAFF. The CDR3 DNA sequence: TGTGCCAGCAGTTACTTGACAGGGTTGGGCACTGAAGCTTTCTTT.

J is TRBJ2-4 and V is TRBV7-9; weak D call: TRBD1 (6 bases). The CDR3 has 14 amino acids. The V end was cut by 4 bases, the J end by 10 bases, with 17 bases between. CDR1 SEHNR and CDR2 FQNEAQ come from the germline V gene (reference sequence). CDR3: CASSSTGNDGIQYF. The CDR3 bases are TGTGCCAGCAGCTCGACAGGTAATGACGGGATTCAGTACTTC.

The V gene is TRBV4-2, the J gene TRBJ2-5, with D tentatively TRBD2 (5 bases). This CDR3 comprises 15 residues. Trimming took 1 base from V and 1 from J, leaving 10 bases between them. The V gene's germline CDR1 is LGHNA and CDR2 YNFKEQ. CDR3 amino acids: CASSQVSRAQETQYF. The CDR3, as DNA: TGTGCCAGCAGCCAAGTATCGAGGGCCCAAGAGACCCAGTACTTC.

V gene TRBV15 combines with J gene TRBJ2-1; 15 bases are a match to TRBD2. The CDR3 loop spans 18 amino acids. Trimming at V came to 4 bases and at J to 7 bases, leaving 11 bases not matched to a gene. Germline CDR1 LNHNV, CDR2 YYDKDF (reference sequence). In DNA, the CDR3 is TGTGCCACCAGCAAAGAACTTAGGACTAGCGGGAGGGTAAATGAGCAGTTCTTC. It is translated as CATSKELRTSGRVNEQFF.

The chain couples TRBV7-5 to TRBJ2-7; TRBD2 reflects the table's D call only, with no check against the DNA. TRBV7-5 has pseudogene status. The CDR3 extends over 19 amino acids. In DNA, the CDR3 is TGTGCCAGAAGCTCCGCCCCGGGCAGGGTCGGGAGGGCCCTCTACGAGCAGTACTTC. Amino acids: CARSSAPGRVGRALYEQYF.

CDR3 sequence: CASSIGPWTGGANTGELFF. The CDR3 region has the DNA TGTGCCAGTAGTATAGGTCCCTGGACAGGAGGCGCGAACACCGGGGAGCTGTTTTTT. The V gene is TRBV19, the J gene TRBJ2-2; 7 bases fit TRBD1. Losses at the gene ends were 1 base for V and 0 bases for J; bases not matched to a gene: 11. The germline gives CDR1 LNHDA, CDR2 SQIVND (reference sequence). This CDR3 region has 19 residues. The complete variable domain, with remaining parts taken from reference TRBV19 and TRBJ2-2, reads DGGITQSPKYLFRKEGQNVTLSCEQNLNHDAMYWYRQDPGQGLRLIYYSQIVNDFQKGDIAEGYSVSREKKESFPLTVTSAQKNPTAFYLCASSIGPWTGGANTGELFFGEGSRLTVL.

This clone has just a few counts. CDR3 loop: CASSQRVKQGYGYTF. The CDR3 DNA reads TGCGCCAGCAGTCAAAGAGTAAAACAGGGGTATGGCTACACCTTC. The chain combines TRBV23-1 with TRBJ1-2; 7 bases fit TRBD1. Being an ORF, TRBV23-1 has a function that is uncertain. After removal of 2 bases from V and 5 bases from J, the junction contained 8 bases not matched to a gene. The CDR3 covers 15 residues.

The chain employs TRBV18 and TRBJ1-5, with TRBD1 matching 8 bases. The CDR3 is 16 residues long. The germline V gene encodes CDR1 KGHSH and CDR2 LQKENI. Trimming at V came to 4 bases and at J to 4 bases, leaving 9 bases not matched to a gene. CDR3 in amino acids: CASSLGTGGTNQPQHF. CDR3 nucleotides: TGTGCCAGCTCACTGGGCACAGGGGGGACAAATCAGCCCCAGCATTTT. The full variable domain, rest sourced from reference TRBV18 and TRBJ1-5, is NAGVMQNPRHLVRRRGQEARLRCSPMKGHSHVYWYRQLPEEGLKFMVYLQKENIIDESGMPKERFSAEFPKEGPSILRIQQVVRGDSAAYFCASSLGTGGTNQPQHFGDGTRLSIL.

The chain joins TRBV7-3 to TRBJ1-2; tentatively, D is TRBD1 (6 bases). V lost 2 bases and J lost 0, with 7 bases in between. Germline CDR1 reads SGHTA; CDR2 reads FQGTGA. This CDR3 is built from 14 residues. This CDR3 reads CASSLGGSNYGYTF. The CDR3 nucleotides read TGTGCCAGCAGCTTAGGGGGCTCTAACTATGGCTACACCTTC.

Worth noting for this clone: Other DNA sequences in this sample translate to the same CDR3. The J gene is TRBJ1-2, the V gene TRBV7-9; D not resolved. The V end lost 5 bases, the J end lost 4 bases, and 8 bases lay between the germline ends. Germline V gene lookup returns CDR1 SEHNR and CDR2 FQNEAQ (reference sequence). The CDR3 is 12 residues long. In DNA, the CDR3 is TGTGCCAGCAGCCGAGACTCCTATGGCTACACCTTC. Its translation is CASSRDSYGYTF.

In DNA form, the CDR3 reads TGTGCCACCGCGACAGGGGGAACGCCCTACGAGCAGTACTTC. Its protein product is CATATGGTPYEQYF. V usage is TRBV28 and J usage is TRBJ2-7; TRBD1 aligns across 9 bases. The germline V gene has CDR1 MDHEN and CDR2 SYDVKM. J lost 2 bases, V lost 10 bases, and 9 bases had no gene match. The CDR3 has 14 amino acids.

This clone was seen a few times. The V gene is TRBV7-2, the J gene TRBJ2-7; 7 bases fit TRBD2. V was clipped by 3 bases and J by 6 bases; unmatched bases: 5. The CDR3 totals 13 residues. From germline, CDR1 is SGHTA and CDR2 FQGNSA. This chain's CDR3 is CASSLGGSSEQYF. The CDR3 DNA reads TGTGCCAGCAGCTTGGGCGGGAGTTCCGAGCAGTACTTC.

The chain carries TRBV7-2 and TRBJ2-2; 9 bases are shared with TRBD1. After removal of 6 bases from V and 6 bases from J, the junction contained 8 bases not matched to a gene. The CDR3 totals 15 residues. Germline-derived CDR1 and CDR2 are SGHTA and FQGNSA. CDR3 nucleotide sequence: TGTGCCAGCAGTATACAGGGGGCGCCCCCCGGGGAGCTGTTTTTT. Protein product: CASSIQGAPPGELFF.

This chain uses TRBV6-1 with TRBJ2-2, with 8 bases fitting TRBD2. V shed 6 bases and J 2 bases; nucleotides not matched to a gene: 5. Germline V gene sequence: CDR1 MNHNS, CDR2 SASEGT. The CDR3 is 15 amino acids. The CDR3 protein is CASSYSGKNTGELFF. CDR3 bases: TGTGCCAGCAGCTATAGCGGGAAAAACACCGGGGAGCTGTTTTTT.

The rearrangement links TRBV2 to TRBJ2-7, with D unresolved. Germline V gene sequence: CDR1 SNHLY, CDR2 FYNNEI. Trimming shortened V by 3 bases and J by 3 bases, and 9 bases separated the two germline ends. CDR3 length equals 13 residues. The CDR3 loop reads CASSESPYYEQYF. In nucleotides, the CDR3 is TGTGCCAGCAGTGAGAGCCCTTACTACGAGCAGTACTTC.